The source of this T cell receptor beta chain is a study of T cell responses to AZD1222 COVID-19 vaccine. Study-wide context: It was second doses at about 4 or about 12 weeks that were pooled.

Comments on this clone: Antigen unknown.

V was trimmed by 4 bases and J by 6 bases, leaving 15 bases between them. The CDR3 is 14 amino acids. Germline V gives CDR1 LGHDT, CDR2 YNNKEL (reference sequence). The method was immunoSEQ multiplex PCR; TCRdb's version includes in-frame clones alone and lacks a portion of them. The sample contains about 68,000 clones, approximately 80% of which appear only once. Overall study results and limits: After the peak T cell response, and only then, were repertoires sampled. Baseline seropositivity characterized only a handful of AZD1222 recipients.

Sequencing used peripheral blood, obtained on day 0 of AZD1222 vaccination. This clonotype originated in an adult in good health. The genes are TRBV3-1 (or the pseudogene TRBV3-2) and TRBJ1-1; D remains ambiguous. This CDR3 reads CASSRFSRAAEAFF. The CDR3 DNA is TGTGCCAGCAGCCGTTTCTCGCGGGCCGCTGAAGCTTTCTTT.